A single sample is the source of the 11 T cell receptor beta chains below, sequenced in a study of blood T cell repertoires in COVID-19 (dated by TCRdb to 2018 to 2020). The library was generated by the immunoSEQ multiplex PCR assay. TCRdb stores this immuneACCESS table with in-frame sequences only. Part of the clones is absent; in the studies checked, under half of the shortfall reflects unresolved V genes, and no reason is known for the rest. The sample contains fewer than 200,000 clones, 83% of them found a single time. The top ten constitute about 1.6% of the sample. Sequencing input: peripheral blood. These receptors were collected from a human donor in a cohort sampled during active COVID-19.

This chain uses TRBV13 with TRBJ1-2; the match to TRBD1 covers 7 bases. J was trimmed by 3 bases and V by 4 bases; bases with no gene match: 11. This CDR3 is built from 16 residues. CDR1 and CDR2 from the germline V gene are PRHDT and FYEKMQ (reference sequence). The DNA for the CDR3 is TGTGCCAGCAGCTACGGGACAGTGGGGGAAGACTATGGCTACACCTTC. The encoded protein is CASSYGTVGEDYGYTF. The variable domain in full, completed from reference TRBV13 and TRBJ1-2, reads AAGVIQSPRHLIKEKRETATLKCYPIPRHDTVYWYQQGPGQDPQFLISFYEKMQSDKGSIPDRFSAQQFSDYHSELNMSSLELGDSALYFCASSYGTVGEDYGYTFGSGTRLTVV.

V is TRBV5-1 and J is TRBJ2-3, with 10 bases fitting TRBD2. From germline, CDR1 is SGHRS and CDR2 YFSETQ. This CDR3 region has 17 residues. V shed 4 bases, J shed 4 bases, and the junction held 12 bases outside the gene matches. The CDR3 sequence is CASSAGQRGGRADTQYF. The CDR3 bases are TGCGCCAGCAGCGCGGGACAGCGGGGGGGGCGGGCAGATACGCAGTATTTT.

The chain couples TRBV3-1 (or the pseudogene TRBV3-2) to TRBJ2-1; 10 positions match TRBD1. Trimming at V came to 4 bases and at J to 2 bases, leaving 2 bases not matched to a gene. Germline CDR1 LGHDT, CDR2 YNNKEL (reference sequence). The CDR3 is 15 residues long. For the CDR3, the DNA is TGTGCCAGCAGCCCGACAGGGGGCGCCTACAATGAGCAGTTCTTC. Its protein product is CASSPTGGAYNEQFF.

This clone is labeled as medium-sized. This same CDR3 is encoded by further DNA sequences in the sample. The V gene is TRBV3-1 (or the pseudogene TRBV3-2), the J gene TRBJ2-7, with 7 bases fitting TRBD2. Germline V gene sequence: CDR1 LGHDT, CDR2 YNNKEL (reference sequence). This CDR3 comprises 15 residues. J was trimmed by 0 bases and V by 4 bases; bases with no gene match: 6. DNA of the CDR3: TGTGCCAGCAGCCGACTGACTAGCAGCTCCTACGAGCAGTACTTC. It encodes CASSRLTSSSYEQYF.

The chain couples TRBV7-8 to TRBJ1-3; 9 positions agree with TRBD1. Germline-derived CDR1 and CDR2 are SGHVS and FQNEAQ. The CDR3 has 15 amino acids. The junction had 0 bases not matched to a gene; V was cut back by 1 base and J by 2 bases. The CDR3 DNA is TGTGCCAGCAGCTTAGGGACAGGGGCTGGAAACACCATATATTTT. It translates to CASSLGTGAGNTIYF.

The chain uses TRBV6-2 or TRBV6-3 and TRBJ1-2; no clear D gene. Germline-derived CDR1 and CDR2 are MNHEY and SVGEGT. The CDR3 spans 13 residues. Between the trimmed V and J ends, which lost 2 bases and 6 bases, there was a span of 10 bases. The CDR3 DNA reads as TGTGCCAGCAGTTACAGAGGGCAAAATGGCTACACCTTC. Protein: CASSYRGQNGYTF.

The chain carries TRBV29-1 and TRBJ1-2, with 8 bases identical to TRBD1. The CDR3 runs to 17 residues. Germline CDR1 is SQVTM and CDR2 is ANQGSEA. V shed 8 bases and J 2 bases; nucleotides not matched to a gene: 19. This chain's CDR3 is CSPSKDRANELNYGYTF. The CDR3 DNA sequence: TGCAGCCCATCAAAGGACAGGGCGAATGAATTGAACTATGGCTACACCTTC.

This chain links TRBV7-2 with TRBJ2-7; 8 bases fit TRBD1. CDR3 length: 15 amino acids. The trim removed 5 bases at V and 0 bases at J, leaving 6 bases unmatched. The germline CDR1 and CDR2 sequences are SGHTA and FQGNSA. This chain's CDR3 is CASSPGQGASYEQYF. For the CDR3, the DNA is TGTGCCAGCAGCCCCGGACAGGGAGCCTCCTACGAGCAGTACTTC.

J is TRBJ1-2 and V is TRBV10-3; 8 bases are a match to TRBD1. From germline, CDR1 is ENHRY and CDR2 SYGVKD. Trimming took 4 bases from V and 6 from J; bases not matched to a gene: 10. The CDR3 is made up of 15 amino acids. CDR3 loop: CAISVPPGTGDGYTF. CDR3 nucleotides: TGTGCCATCAGTGTTCCCCCGGGGACAGGAGATGGCTACACCTTC.

This rearrangement joins TRBV11-2 to TRBJ2-7, with TRBD1 as a possible D gene (5 bases). The ends were cut back, 3 bases at V and 1 base at J, with 7 bases in the middle. Germline V gene data show CDR1 as SGHAT and CDR2 as FQNNGV. The CDR3 extends over 13 amino acids. CDR3 coding DNA: TGTGCCAGCAGCTTGGACACATCCTACGAGCAGTACTTC. Translation gives CASSLDTSYEQYF.

The chain employs TRBV27 and TRBJ2-3, with 7 bases aligning to TRBD2. Per germline, CDR1 MNHEY and CDR2 SMNVEV (reference sequence). V trimming: 8 bases; J trimming: 4 bases; junction bases outside the gene matches: 15. This CDR3 is built from 16 residues. As DNA, the CDR3 is TGTGCCAGCGGCCCCGATCGGGGGGATTGGGCAGATACGCAGTATTTT. Translating gives CASGPDRGDWADTQYF.